This TCR beta chain originates from a study of T cell repertoires in cytomegalovirus infection (dated by TCRdb to between 2019 and 2020). Turning to the overall study: Alongside well-studied HLA-B-restricted epitopes, the peptide stimulations were aimed at recently identified HLA-C-restricted CMV epitopes, whose presentation resists viral immunomodulation. Donor HLA type was relevant to the analysis, because carriage of CMV infection together with the matching HLA type was indicated by public TCR beta signatures.

This clonotype appeared many times. There is no known antigen for this receptor. One base away there is no much larger clone; base qualities are not given. The instrument was an Illumina HiSeq 1500. Using fastp at Q25 and MiXCR, TCRdb reprocessed the public reads and kept productive beta chains. One record per CDR3 amino acid sequence lists the most common genes and DNA. The sample table shows over 250,000 distinct CDR3 sequences, and 22% are seen once. Jointly, the top ten make up approximately 19% of the sample. What the authors observed across the whole study: The ex vivo response was dominated by HLA-C-restricted CMV-specific TCR beta clonotypes, and the single most frequent clonotype in two of eight donors was supplied by these HLA-C-restricted clonotypes. In both this cohort and an independent cohort of 350 to 400 donors, the cumulative frequency of public TCR beta family members distinguished carriers of CMV infection plus the relevant HLA type.

Here V drops 0 bases and J drops 3 bases, and the junction holds 5 bases not matched to any gene. There are 15 amino acids in the CDR3, from cysteine to phenylalanine inclusive. This entry keeps only the CDR3 DNA: 45 bases, framed from base 1. CDR1 is given as SGHRS and CDR2 as YFSETQ, both from the germline V gene. This specimen's treatment or condition label, per the study, means: in vitro stimulation with specific CMV peptide epitopes to enrich CMV-specific T cells. The rearrangement combines TRBV5-1 with TRBJ2-5, with 7 junctional bases fitting TRBD1. Source: cultured PBMCs, taken from culture after CMV antigen stimulation. The sequence was collected from a human donor in good health (CMV status not recorded). Some clones in this sample may be carry-over from other donors' samples. CDR3 reads: CASSLEGQPKETQYF. The nucleotides read TGCGCCAGCAGCTTGGAGGGACAGCCTAAAGAGACCCAGTACTTC.